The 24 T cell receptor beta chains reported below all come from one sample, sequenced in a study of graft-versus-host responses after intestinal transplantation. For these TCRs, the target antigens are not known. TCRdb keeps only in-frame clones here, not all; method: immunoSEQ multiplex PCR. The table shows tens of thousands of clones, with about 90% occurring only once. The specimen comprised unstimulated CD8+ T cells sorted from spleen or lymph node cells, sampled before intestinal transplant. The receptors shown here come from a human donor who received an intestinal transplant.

The CDR3 bases are TGTGCCAGCAGTTTAAAGGGACTAGCGGGCGTCTACGAGCAGTACTTC. Its protein product is CASSLKGLAGVYEQYF. The rearrangement links TRBV27 to TRBJ2-7, with 12 positions matching TRBD2. From germline, CDR1 is MNHEY and CDR2 SMNVEV (reference sequence). The CDR3 spans 16 residues. V gave up 2 bases and J gave up 3 bases; unmatched junction bases: 5.

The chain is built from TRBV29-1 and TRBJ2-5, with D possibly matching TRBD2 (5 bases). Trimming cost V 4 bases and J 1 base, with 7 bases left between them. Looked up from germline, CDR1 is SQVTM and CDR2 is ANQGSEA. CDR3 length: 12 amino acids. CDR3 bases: TGCAGCGTTGTTGGGAGCCAAGAGACCCAGTACTTC. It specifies CSVVGSQETQYF.

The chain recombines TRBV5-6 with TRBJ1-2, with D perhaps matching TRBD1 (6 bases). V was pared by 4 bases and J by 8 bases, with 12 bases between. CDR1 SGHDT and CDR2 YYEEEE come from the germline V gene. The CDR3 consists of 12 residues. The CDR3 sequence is CASSETQGGYTF. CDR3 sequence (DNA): TGTGCCAGCAGCGAGACCCAGGGGGGCTACACCTTC.

The DNA of the CDR3 is TGCGCCAGCAGCTTGGCCTCGTCCATACTAGCGGGGGCCCCGGGCTCCTACGAGCAGTACTTC. The encoded protein is CASSLASSILAGAPGSYEQYF. The V call is TRBV5-1, the J call TRBJ2-7; 11 bases align to TRBD2. The ends lost 0 bases at V and 0 bases at J; junction bases unmatched: 17. This CDR3 is 21 amino acids long. Germline-derived CDR1 and CDR2 are SGHRS and YFSETQ.

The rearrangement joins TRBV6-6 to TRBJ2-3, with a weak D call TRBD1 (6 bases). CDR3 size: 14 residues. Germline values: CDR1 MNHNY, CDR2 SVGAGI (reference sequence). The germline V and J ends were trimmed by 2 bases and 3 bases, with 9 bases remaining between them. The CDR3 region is CASSYGGGTDTQYF. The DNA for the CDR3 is TGTGCCAGCAGTTACGGGGGCGGGACAGATACGCAGTATTTT.

CDR3 region: CASSRDSLLTYEQYF. For the CDR3, the DNA is TGCGCCAGCAGCCGTGACAGCCTATTGACCTACGAGCAGTACTTC. The chain uses TRBV4-1 and TRBJ2-7; D might be TRBD1 (5 bases). Looked up from germline, CDR1 is MGHRA and CDR2 is YSYEKL. The CDR3 is 15 amino acids. Between the trimmed V and J ends, which lost 4 bases and 2 bases, there was a span of 15 bases.

CDR3 bases: TGCGCCAGCAGCTTGAGAGCCCATCCCTACGAGCAGTACTTC. Protein sequence: CASSLRAHPYEQYF. The chain combines TRBV5-1 with TRBJ2-7; D unresolved. V was clipped by 1 base and J by 2 bases, with 10 bases between them. The CDR3 has 14 amino acids. The V gene's germline CDR1 is SGHRS and CDR2 YFSETQ. Together with reference TRBV5-1 and TRBJ2-7, the CDR3 gives the full variable domain: KAGVTQTPRYLIKTRGQQVTLSCSPISGHRSVSWYQQTPGQGLQFLFEYFSETQRNKGNFPGRFSGRQFSNSRSEMNVSTLELGDSALYLCASSLRAHPYEQYFGPGTRLTVT.

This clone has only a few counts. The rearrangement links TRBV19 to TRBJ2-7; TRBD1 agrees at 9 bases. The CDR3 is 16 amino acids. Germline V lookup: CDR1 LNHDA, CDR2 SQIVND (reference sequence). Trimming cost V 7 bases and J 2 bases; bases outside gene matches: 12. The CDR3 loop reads CASTPSGTGNPYEQYF. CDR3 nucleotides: TGTGCCAGTACCCCATCCGGGACAGGGAATCCCTACGAGCAGTACTTC.

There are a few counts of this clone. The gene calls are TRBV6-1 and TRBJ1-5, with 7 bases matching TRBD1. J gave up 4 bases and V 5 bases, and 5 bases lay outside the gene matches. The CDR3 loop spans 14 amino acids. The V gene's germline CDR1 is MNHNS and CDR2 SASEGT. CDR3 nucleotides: TGTGCCAGCAGTTATGGACAGGAGAATCAGCCCCAGCATTTT. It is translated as CASSYGQENQPQHF.

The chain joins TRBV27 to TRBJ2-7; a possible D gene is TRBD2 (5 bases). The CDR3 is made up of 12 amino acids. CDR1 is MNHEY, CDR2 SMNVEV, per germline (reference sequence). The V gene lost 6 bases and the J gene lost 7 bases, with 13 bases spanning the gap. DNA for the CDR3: TGTGCCAGCAGCCCTCCCCCGGGGGAGCAGTACTTC. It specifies CASSPPPGEQYF.

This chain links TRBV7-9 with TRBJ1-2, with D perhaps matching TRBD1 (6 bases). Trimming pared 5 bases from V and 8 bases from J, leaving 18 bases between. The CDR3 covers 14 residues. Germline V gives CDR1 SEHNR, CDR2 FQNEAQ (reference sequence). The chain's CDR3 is CASSPAGAGWGYTF. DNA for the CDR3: TGTGCCAGCAGCCCCGCGGGGGCAGGCTGGGGCTACACCTTC.

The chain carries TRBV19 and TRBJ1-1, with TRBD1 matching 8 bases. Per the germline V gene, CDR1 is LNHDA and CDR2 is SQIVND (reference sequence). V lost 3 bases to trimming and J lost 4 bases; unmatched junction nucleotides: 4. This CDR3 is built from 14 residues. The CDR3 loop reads CASSISTGATEAFF. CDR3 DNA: TGTGCCAGTAGTATTTCGACAGGGGCCACTGAAGCTTTCTTT. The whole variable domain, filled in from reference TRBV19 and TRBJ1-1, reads DGGITQSPKYLFRKEGQNVTLSCEQNLNHDAMYWYRQDPGQGLRLIYYSQIVNDFQKGDIAEGYSVSREKKESFPLTVTSAQKNPTAFYLCASSISTGATEAFFGQGTRLTVV.

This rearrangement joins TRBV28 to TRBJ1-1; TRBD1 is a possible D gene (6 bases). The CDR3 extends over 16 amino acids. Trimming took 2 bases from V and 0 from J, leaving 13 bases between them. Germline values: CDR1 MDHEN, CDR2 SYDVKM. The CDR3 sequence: CASSLRTAILNTEAFF. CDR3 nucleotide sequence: TGTGCCAGCAGTTTAAGGACAGCCATTCTGAACACTGAAGCTTTCTTT. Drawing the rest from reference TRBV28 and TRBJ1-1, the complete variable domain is DVKVTQSSRYLVKRTGEKVFLECVQDMDHENMFWYRQDPGLGLRLIYFSYDVKMKEKGDIPEGYSVSREKKERFSLILESASTNQTSMYLCASSLRTAILNTEAFFGQGTRLTVV.

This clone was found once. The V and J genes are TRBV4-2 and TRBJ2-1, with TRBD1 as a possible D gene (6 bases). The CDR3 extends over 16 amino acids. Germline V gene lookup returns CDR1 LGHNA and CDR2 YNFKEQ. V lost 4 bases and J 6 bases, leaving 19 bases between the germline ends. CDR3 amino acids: CASSRRPLDSVNEQFF. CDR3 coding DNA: TGTGCCAGCAGCCGGAGGCCCTTGGACAGCGTCAATGAGCAGTTCTTC.

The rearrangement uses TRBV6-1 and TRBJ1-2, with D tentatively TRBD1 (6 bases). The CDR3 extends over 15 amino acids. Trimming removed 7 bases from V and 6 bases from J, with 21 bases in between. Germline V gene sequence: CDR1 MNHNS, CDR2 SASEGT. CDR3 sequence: CASTWDKRPVHGYTF. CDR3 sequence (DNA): TGTGCCAGCACCTGGGACAAACGGCCCGTTCATGGCTACACCTTC.

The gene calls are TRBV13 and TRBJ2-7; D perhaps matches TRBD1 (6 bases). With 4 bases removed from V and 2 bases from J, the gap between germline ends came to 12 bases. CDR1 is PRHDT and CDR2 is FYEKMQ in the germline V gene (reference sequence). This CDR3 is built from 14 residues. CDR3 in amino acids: CASSYRTDTYEQYF. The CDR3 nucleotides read TGTGCCAGCAGCTATCGGACAGATACCTACGAGCAGTACTTC.

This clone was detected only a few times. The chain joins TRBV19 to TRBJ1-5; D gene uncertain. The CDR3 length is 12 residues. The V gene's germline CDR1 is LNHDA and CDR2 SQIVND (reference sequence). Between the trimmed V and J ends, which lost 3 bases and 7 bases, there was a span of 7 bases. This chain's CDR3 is CASSIAGQPQHF. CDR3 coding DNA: TGTGCCAGTAGTATTGCAGGCCAGCCCCAGCATTTT.

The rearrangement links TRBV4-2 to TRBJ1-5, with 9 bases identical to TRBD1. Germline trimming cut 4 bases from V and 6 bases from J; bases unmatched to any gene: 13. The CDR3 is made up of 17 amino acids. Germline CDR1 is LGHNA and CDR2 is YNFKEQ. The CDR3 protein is CASSLSWNRGLLQPQHF. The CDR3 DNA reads TGTGCCAGCAGCCTGTCGTGGAACAGGGGGCTTCTTCAGCCCCAGCATTTT.

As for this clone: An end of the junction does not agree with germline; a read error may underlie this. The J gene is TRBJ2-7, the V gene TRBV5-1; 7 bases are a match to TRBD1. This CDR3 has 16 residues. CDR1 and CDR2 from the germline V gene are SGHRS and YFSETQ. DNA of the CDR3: TGCGCCAGCAGCTTGGGTCAGGACAGGATCTCCCACGAGCAGTACTTC. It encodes CASSLGQDRISHEQYF.

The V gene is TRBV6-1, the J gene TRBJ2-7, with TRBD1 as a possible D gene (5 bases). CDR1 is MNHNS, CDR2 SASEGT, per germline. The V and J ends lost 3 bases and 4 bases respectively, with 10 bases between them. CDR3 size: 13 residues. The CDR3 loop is CASSETTVYEQYF. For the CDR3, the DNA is TGTGCCAGCAGTGAGACGACAGTGTACGAGCAGTACTTC.

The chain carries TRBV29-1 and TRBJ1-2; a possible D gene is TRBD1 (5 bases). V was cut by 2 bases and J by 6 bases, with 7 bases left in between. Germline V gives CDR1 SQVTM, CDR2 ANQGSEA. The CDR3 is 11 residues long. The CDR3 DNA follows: TGCAGCGTTGAACTAGGGGATGGCTACACCTTC. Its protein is CSVELGDGYTF.

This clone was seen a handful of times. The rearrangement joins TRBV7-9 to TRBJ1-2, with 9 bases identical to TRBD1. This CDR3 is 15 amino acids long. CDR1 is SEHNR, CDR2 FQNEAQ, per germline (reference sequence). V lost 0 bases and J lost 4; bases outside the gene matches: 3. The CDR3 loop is CASSLADRGGYGYTF. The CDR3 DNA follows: TGTGCCAGCAGCTTAGCGGACAGGGGTGGCTATGGCTACACCTTC.

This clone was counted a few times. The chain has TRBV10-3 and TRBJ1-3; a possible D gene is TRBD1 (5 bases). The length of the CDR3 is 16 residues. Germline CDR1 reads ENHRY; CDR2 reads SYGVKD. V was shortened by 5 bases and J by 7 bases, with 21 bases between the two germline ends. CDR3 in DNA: TGTGCCATCAGTCCCGGGGGGGAACCTCTGAGGAACACCATATATTTT. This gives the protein CAISPGGEPLRNTIYF.

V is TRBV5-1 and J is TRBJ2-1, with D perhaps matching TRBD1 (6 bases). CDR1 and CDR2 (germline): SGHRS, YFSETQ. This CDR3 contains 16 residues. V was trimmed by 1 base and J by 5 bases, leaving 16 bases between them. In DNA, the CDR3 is TGCGCCAGCAGCTTGAAGGGGCAGGGGCTAGACAATGAGCAGTTCTTC. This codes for CASSLKGQGLDNEQFF.